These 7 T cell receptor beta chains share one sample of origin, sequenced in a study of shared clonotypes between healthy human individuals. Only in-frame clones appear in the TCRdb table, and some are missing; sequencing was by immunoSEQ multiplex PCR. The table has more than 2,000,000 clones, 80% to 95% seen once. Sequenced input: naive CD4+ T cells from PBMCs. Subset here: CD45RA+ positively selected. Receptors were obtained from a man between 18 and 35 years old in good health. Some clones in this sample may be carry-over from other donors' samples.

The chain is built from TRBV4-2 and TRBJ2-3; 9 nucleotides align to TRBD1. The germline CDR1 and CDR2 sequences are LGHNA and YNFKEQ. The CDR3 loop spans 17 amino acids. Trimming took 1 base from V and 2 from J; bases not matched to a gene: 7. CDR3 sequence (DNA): TGTGCCAGCAGCCAAGGGAGTGGGACAGGGACCACAGATACGCAGTATTTT. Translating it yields CASSQGSGTGTTDTQYF.

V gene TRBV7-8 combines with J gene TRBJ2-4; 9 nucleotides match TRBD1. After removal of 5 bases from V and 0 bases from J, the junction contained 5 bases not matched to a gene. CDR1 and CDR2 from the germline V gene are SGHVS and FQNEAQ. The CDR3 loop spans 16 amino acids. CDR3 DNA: TGTGCCAGCAGCCCGGGACAGGGATTAGCCAAAAACATTCAGTACTTC. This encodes CASSPGQGLAKNIQYF.

The CDR3 here is CASSLGHHEAFF. DNA of the CDR3: TGCGCCAGCAGCTTGGGACACCATGAAGCTTTCTTT. This chain uses TRBV5-1 with TRBJ1-1; D is undetermined. Trimming stripped 0 bases from V and 7 bases from J, with 7 bases between. The CDR3 loop spans 12 amino acids. The germline gives CDR1 SGHRS, CDR2 YFSETQ.

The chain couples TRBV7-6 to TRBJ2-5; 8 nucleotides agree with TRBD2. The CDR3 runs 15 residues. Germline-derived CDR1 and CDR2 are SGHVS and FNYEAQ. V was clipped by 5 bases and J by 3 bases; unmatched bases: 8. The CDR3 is CASSPGGSLKETQYF. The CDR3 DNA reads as TGTGCCAGCAGCCCGGGGGGGAGCTTAAAAGAGACCCAGTACTTC. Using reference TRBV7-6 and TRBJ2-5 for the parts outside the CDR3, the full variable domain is GAGVSQSPRYKVTKRGQDVALRCDPISGHVSLYWYRQALGQGPEFLTYFNYEAQQDKSGLPNDRFSAERPEGSISTLTIQRTEQRDSAMYRCASSPGGSLKETQYFGPGTRLLVL.

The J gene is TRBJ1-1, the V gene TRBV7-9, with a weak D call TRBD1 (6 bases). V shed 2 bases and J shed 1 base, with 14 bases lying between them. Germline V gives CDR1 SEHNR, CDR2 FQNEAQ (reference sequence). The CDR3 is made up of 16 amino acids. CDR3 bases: TGTGCCAGCAGCTTACAGCGGGCAGGGGAGAACACTGAAGCTTTCTTT. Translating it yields CASSLQRAGENTEAFF.

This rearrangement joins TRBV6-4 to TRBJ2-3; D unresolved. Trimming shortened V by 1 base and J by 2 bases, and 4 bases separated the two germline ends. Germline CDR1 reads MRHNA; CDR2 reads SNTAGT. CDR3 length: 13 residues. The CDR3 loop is CASSDFNTDTQYF. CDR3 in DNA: TGTGCCAGCAGTGACTTTAACACAGATACGCAGTATTTT.

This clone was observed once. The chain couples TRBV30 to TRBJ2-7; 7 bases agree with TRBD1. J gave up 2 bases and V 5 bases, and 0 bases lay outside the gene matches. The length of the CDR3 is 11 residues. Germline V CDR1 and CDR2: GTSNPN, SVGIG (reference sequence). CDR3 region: CAWDRAYEQYF. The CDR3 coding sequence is TGTGCCTGGGACAGGGCCTACGAGCAGTACTTC.